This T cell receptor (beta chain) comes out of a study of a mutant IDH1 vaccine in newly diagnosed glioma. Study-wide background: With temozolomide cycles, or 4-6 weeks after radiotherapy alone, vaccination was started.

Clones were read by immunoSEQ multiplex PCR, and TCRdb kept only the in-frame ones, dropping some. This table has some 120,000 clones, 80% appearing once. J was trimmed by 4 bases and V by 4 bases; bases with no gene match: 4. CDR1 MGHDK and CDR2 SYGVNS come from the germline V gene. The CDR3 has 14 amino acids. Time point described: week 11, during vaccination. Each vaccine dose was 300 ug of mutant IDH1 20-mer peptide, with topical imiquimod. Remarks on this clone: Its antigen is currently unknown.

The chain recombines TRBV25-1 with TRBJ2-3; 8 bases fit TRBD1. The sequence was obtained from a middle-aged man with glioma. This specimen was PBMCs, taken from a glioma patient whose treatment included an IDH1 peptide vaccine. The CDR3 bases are TGTGCCAGCAGTGGACAGGGGAGAGCAGATACGCAGTATTTT. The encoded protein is CASSGQGRADTQYF.